Listed here are 5 T cell receptor beta chains from one sample, sequenced in a study of neurological immune-mediated disorders. TCRdb re-called the 5' RACE reads through MiXCR, storing one row per CDR3 protein. Here the sample spans tens of thousands of distinct CDR3 sequences, 9.5% to 12% being singletons. Time point denoted: longitudinal time-point 1 (baseline). Sequencing input: PBMCs. The origin of the receptors is a male donor with HTLV-1-associated myelopathy (HAM/TSP).

This clonotype has at least ten counts. The chain couples TRBV25-1 to TRBJ1-6; D might be TRBD1 (6 bases). Germline V CDR1 and CDR2: MGHDK, SYGVNS. This CDR3 has 16 residues. V dropped 6 bases and J dropped 0 bases, with 12 bases sitting between them. This CDR3 reads CASRGAGFSYNSPLHF. The CDR3 nucleotides read TGTGCCAGCAGGGGGGCGGGGTTCTCCTATAATTCACCCCTCCACTTT. Drawing the rest from reference TRBV25-1 and TRBJ1-6, the complete variable domain is EADIYQTPRYLVIGTGKKITLECSQTMGHDKMYWYQQDPGMELHLIHYSYGVNSTEKGDLSSESTVSRIRTEHFPLTLESARPSHTSQYLCASRGAGFSYNSPLHFGNGTRLTVT.

This clonotype was counted many times. The gene calls are TRBV7-2 and TRBJ1-3, with D hard to call. The CDR3 has 15 amino acids. V lost 5 bases, J lost 4 bases, and 15 bases lay in between. The V gene's germline CDR1 is SGHTA and CDR2 FQGNSA. The CDR3 loop reads CASSQDKTSGNTIYF. For the CDR3, the DNA is TGTGCCAGCAGCCAAGACAAGACCTCGGGAAACACCATATATTTT.

The table lists this clonotype with many counts. The V and J genes are TRBV10-3 and TRBJ2-7; 9 nucleotides agree with TRBD2. The V segment lost 0 bases and the J segment 5 bases; nucleotides outside the gene matches: 11. Germline CDR1 reads ENHRY; CDR2 reads SYGVKD. The CDR3 consists of 17 residues. CDR3 nucleotide sequence: TGTGCCATCAGTGAGTCGAATTTAGGCGGGGGGGCAAACGAGCAGTACTTC. Translation: CAISESNLGGGANEQYF.

In its sample, this clonotype was seen many times. The rearrangement links TRBV6-2 or TRBV6-3 to TRBJ2-1, with a tentative D call TRBD1 (5 bases). V shed 2 bases and J shed 5 bases, with 13 bases lying between them. Germline V gene data show CDR1 as MNHEY and CDR2 as SVGEGT. This CDR3 has 15 amino acids. The CDR3: CASSYPPDSHNEQFF. DNA of the CDR3: TGTGCCAGCAGTTACCCGCCCGACAGCCACAATGAGCAGTTCTTC.

Ten or more counts support this clonotype. The rearrangement joins TRBV9 to TRBJ1-6; D gene ambiguous. Between the trimmed V and J ends, which lost 1 base and 5 bases, there was a span of 10 bases. Germline V gives CDR1 SGDLS, CDR2 YYNGEE. The CDR3 covers 15 residues. CDR3 DNA: TGTGCCAGCAGCGTAACCGGGTCGGATAATTCACCCCTCCACTTT. It codes for CASSVTGSDNSPLHF.